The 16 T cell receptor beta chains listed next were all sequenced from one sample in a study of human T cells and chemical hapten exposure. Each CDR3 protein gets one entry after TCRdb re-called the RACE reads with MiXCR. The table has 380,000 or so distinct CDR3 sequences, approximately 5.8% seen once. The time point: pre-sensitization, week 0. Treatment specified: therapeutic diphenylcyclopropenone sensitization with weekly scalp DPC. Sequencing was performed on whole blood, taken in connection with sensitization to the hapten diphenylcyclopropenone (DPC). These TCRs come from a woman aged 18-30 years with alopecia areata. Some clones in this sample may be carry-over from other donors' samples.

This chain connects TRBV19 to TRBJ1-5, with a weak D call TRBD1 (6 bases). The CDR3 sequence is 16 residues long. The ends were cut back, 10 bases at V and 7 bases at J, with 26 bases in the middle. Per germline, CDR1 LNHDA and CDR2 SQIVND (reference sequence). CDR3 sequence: CATLPQGSTVGQPQHF. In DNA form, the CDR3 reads TGTGCCACCCTACCCCAGGGGTCGACAGTTGGGCAGCCCCAGCATTTT. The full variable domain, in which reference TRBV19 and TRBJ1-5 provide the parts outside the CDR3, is DGGITQSPKYLFRKEGQNVTLSCEQNLNHDAMYWYRQDPGQGLRLIYYSQIVNDFQKGDIAEGYSVSREKKESFPLTVTSAQKNPTAFYLCATLPQGSTVGQPQHFGDGTRLSIL.

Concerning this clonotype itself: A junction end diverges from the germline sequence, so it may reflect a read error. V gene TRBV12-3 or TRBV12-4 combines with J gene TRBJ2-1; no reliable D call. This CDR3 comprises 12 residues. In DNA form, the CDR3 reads TGTGCCAGCAGCATACTCCCCGTGCCCCCCTCCTTC. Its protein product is CASSILPVPPSF.

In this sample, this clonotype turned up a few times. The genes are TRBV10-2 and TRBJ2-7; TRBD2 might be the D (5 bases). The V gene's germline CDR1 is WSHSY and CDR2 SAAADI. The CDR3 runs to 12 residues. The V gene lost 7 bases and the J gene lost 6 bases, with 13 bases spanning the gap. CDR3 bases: TGCGCCAGCAAGGGAAGCGGTCGCGAGCAGTACTTC. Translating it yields CASKGSGREQYF.

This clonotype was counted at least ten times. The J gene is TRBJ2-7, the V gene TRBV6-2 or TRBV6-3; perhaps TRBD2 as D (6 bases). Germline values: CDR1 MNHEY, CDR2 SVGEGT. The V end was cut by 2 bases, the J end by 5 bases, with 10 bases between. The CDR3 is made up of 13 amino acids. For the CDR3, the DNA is TGTGCCAGCAGTTACGGGGGGATCGACGAGCAGTACTTC. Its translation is CASSYGGIDEQYF.

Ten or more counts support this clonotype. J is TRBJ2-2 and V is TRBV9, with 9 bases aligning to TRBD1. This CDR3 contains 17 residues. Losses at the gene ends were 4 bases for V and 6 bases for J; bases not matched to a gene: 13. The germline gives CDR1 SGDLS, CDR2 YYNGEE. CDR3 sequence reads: CASSPYPGQGGSGELFF. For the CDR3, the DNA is TGTGCCAGCAGCCCTTACCCGGGACAGGGAGGGTCCGGGGAGCTGTTTTTT. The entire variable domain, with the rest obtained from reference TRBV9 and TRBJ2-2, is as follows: DSGVTQTPKHLITATGQRVTLRCSPRSGDLSVYWYQQSLDQGLQFLIQYYNGEERAKGNILERFSAQQFPDLHSELNLSSLELGDSALYFCASSPYPGQGGSGELFFGEGSRLTVL.

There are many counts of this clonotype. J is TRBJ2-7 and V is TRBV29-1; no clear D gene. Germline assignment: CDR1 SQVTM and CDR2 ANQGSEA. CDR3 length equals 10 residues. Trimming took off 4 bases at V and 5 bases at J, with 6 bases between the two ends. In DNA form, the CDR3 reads TGCAGCGTTGCCGAGAACGAGCAGTACTTC. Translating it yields CSVAENEQYF.

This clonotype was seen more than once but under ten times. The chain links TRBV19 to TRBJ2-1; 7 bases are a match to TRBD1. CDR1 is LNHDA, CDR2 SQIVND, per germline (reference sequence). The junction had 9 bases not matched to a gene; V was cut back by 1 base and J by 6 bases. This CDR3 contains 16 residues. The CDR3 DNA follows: TGTGCCAGTAGTATAGTTTTCGGGACAGTGGGCAATGAGCAGTTCTTC. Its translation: CASSIVFGTVGNEQFF.

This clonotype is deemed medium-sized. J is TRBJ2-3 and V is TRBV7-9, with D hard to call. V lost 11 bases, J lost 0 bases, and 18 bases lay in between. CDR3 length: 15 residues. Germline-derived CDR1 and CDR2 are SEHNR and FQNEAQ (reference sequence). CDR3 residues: CASAEGRVSTDTQYF. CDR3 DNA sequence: TGTGCCTCCGCCGAAGGACGGGTTAGCACAGATACGCAGTATTTT.

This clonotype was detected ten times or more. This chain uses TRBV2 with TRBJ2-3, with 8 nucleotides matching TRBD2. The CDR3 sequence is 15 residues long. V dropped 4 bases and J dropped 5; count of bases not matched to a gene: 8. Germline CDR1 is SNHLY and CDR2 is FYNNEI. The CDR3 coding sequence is TGTGCCAGCAGTGCCGCCCCCAGCGGGGGAGATACGCAGTATTTT. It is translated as CASSAAPSGGDTQYF.

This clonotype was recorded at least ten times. The CDR3 reads CASSQDIYPLAKNIQYF. CDR3 DNA sequence: TGCGCCAGCAGCCAAGACATTTACCCATTAGCCAAAAACATTCAGTACTTC. This chain joins TRBV4-3 and TRBJ2-4; D is unresolved. In germline, CDR1 is LGHNA, CDR2 YSLEER. Trimming took 0 bases from V and 0 from J, leaving 12 bases between them. The CDR3 is 17 residues long.

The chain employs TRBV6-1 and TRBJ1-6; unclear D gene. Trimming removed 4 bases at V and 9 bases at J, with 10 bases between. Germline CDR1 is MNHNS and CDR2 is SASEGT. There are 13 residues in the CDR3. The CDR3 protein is CASSGVRISPLHF. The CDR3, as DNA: TGTGCCAGCAGTGGGGTTAGGATTTCACCCCTCCACTTT.

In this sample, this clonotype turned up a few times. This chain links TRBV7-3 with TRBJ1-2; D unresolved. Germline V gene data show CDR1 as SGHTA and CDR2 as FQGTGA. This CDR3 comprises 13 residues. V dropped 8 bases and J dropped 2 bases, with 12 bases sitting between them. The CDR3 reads CASGPGGNYGYTF. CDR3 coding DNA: TGTGCCAGCGGTCCAGGAGGCAACTATGGCTACACCTTC.

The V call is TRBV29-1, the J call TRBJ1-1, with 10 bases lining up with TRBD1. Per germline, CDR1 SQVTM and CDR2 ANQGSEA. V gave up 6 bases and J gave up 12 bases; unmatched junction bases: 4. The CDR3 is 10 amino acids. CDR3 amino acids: CSVWTGGSFF. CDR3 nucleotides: TGCAGCGTCTGGACAGGGGGGTCTTTCTTT.

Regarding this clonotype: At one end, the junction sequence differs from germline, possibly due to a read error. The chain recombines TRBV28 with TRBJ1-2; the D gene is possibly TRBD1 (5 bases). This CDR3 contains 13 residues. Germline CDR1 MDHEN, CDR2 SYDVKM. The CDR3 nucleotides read TGTGCCAGCAGTGTGCTGAGGGGCTCTCGGATCGCCTTC. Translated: CASSVLRGSRIAF.

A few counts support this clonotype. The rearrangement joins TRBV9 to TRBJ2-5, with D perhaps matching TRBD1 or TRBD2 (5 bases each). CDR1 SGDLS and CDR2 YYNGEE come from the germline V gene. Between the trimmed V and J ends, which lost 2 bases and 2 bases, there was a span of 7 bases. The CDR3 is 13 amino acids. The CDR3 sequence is CASSVGPQETQYF. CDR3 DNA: TGTGCCAGCAGCGTGGGACCGCAAGAGACCCAGTACTTC.

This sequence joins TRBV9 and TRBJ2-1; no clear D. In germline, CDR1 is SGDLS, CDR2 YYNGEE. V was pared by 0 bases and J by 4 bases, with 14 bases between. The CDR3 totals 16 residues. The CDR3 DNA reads TGTGCCAGCAGCGTAGTTAGCAGAGCCGTATACAATGAGCAGTTCTTC. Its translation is CASSVVSRAVYNEQFF.